This TCR beta chain emerged from a study of T cells in Graves' hyperthyroidism and ophthalmopathy. RNA transcripts served as the template for amplifying TCR beta CDR3 regions. HTBI primers drove first-round RT-PCR of the TCR CDR3. Each CDR3 protein gets one entry after TCRdb re-called the multiplex PCR reads with MiXCR. The data hold hundreds of thousands of distinct CDR3 sequences, with about 16% observed a single time. This clonotype came up many times. The CDR3 consists of 15 residues. Germline values: CDR1 LGHDT, CDR2 YNNKEL (reference sequence). Losses at the gene ends were 0 bases for V and 4 bases for J; bases not matched to a gene: 2.

Sequencing was performed on blood. The chain carries TRBV3-1 and TRBJ2-1; 8 bases are a match to TRBD2. The source is a woman aged 40 to 55 with Graves' ophthalmopathy. Written as DNA, the CDR3 is TGTGCCAGCAGCCAAGACACTAGCGGATACAATGAGCAGTTCTTC. It is translated as CASSQDTSGYNEQFF.